Listed here are 5 T cell receptor beta chains from one sample, sequenced in a study of chemoradiotherapy in HPV16-positive cancers. Libraries were prepared by immunoSEQ multiplex PCR; TCRdb keeps only in-frame clonotypes and omits some of them. The sample has some 7,000 clones, around nine tenths seen once. The sample in question was tumor tissue, obtained from a patient who underwent chemoradiotherapy. The receptor set was obtained from a human donor with HPV-associated anogenital cancer.

This clone was found a few times. The V call is TRBV11-3, the J call TRBJ2-3; 7 bases are shared with TRBD2. The CDR3 covers 16 residues. Trimming took 2 bases from V and 1 from J; bases not matched to a gene: 6. The germline V gene encodes CDR1 SGHNT and CDR2 YENEEA. The CDR3 DNA is TGTGCCAGCAGCTTATCGGCGGGAGCGCGCACAGATACGCAGTATTTT. Amino acids: CASSLSAGARTDTQYF.

V gene TRBV11-2 combines with J gene TRBJ2-1; D gene uncertain. V shed 4 bases and J shed 5 bases, with 0 bases lying between them. The CDR3 covers 10 residues. Germline-derived CDR1 and CDR2 are SGHAT and FQNNGV. The CDR3 DNA reads TGTGCCAGCAGCTACAATGAGCAGTTCTTC. This gives the protein CASSYNEQFF.

The gene calls are TRBV2 and TRBJ2-1, with 7 bases fitting TRBD1. V shed 7 bases and J 7 bases; nucleotides not matched to a gene: 7. Looked up from germline, CDR1 is SNHLY and CDR2 is FYNNEI. The CDR3 length is 13 residues. CDR3 protein: CASIGQALNEQFF. DNA for the CDR3: TGTGCCAGCATTGGACAGGCCTTGAATGAGCAGTTCTTC.

This chain joins TRBV2 and TRBJ2-7; D perhaps matches TRBD1 (5 bases). The CDR3 totals 14 residues. V lost 6 bases and J 3 bases, leaving 15 bases between the germline ends. Germline CDR1 SNHLY, CDR2 FYNNEI. The CDR3 DNA follows: TGTGCCAGCAGCCCCCGGTCCAGGGACTACGAGCAGTACTTC. This sequence encodes CASSPRSRDYEQYF.

The chain is built from TRBV30 and TRBJ2-1, with TRBD2 matching 7 bases. CDR1 GTSNPN and CDR2 SVGIG come from the germline V gene (reference sequence). This CDR3 region has 15 residues. The CDR3 DNA is TGTGCTCTGGAGGCCCTAGCGGAGTTATACAATGAGCAGTTCTTC. This gives the protein CALEALAELYNEQFF.